This T cell receptor beta chain was sequenced during a study of shared clonotypes between healthy human individuals. Regarding the study as a whole: The naive CD4 repertoires of several donors were compared, and around 5% of clonotypes were shared. On the whole, naive subsets had larger estimated richness than memory subsets had.

Profiled with immunoSEQ multiplex PCR; TCRdb holds only in-frame clones, not every one. The sample yields some 2,000,000 clones, roughly 94% seen once. Concerning this clone: Its antigen is as yet unknown.

CDR1 SNHLY and CDR2 FYNNEI come from the germline V gene. The ends lost 4 bases at V and 0 bases at J; junction bases unmatched: 5. The CDR3 is 17 residues long. This sequence was found in a man aged 18 to 30 in good health. Input material: naive CD4+ T cells sorted from blood. Subset denoted: CD45RA+ positively selected. The V and J genes are TRBV2 and TRBJ1-5, with TRBD1 matching 11 bases. The CDR3 region is CASSGGQGVYSNQPQHF. CDR3 sequence (DNA): TGTGCCAGCAGTGGGGGACAGGGGGTTTATAGCAATCAGCCCCAGCATTTT.